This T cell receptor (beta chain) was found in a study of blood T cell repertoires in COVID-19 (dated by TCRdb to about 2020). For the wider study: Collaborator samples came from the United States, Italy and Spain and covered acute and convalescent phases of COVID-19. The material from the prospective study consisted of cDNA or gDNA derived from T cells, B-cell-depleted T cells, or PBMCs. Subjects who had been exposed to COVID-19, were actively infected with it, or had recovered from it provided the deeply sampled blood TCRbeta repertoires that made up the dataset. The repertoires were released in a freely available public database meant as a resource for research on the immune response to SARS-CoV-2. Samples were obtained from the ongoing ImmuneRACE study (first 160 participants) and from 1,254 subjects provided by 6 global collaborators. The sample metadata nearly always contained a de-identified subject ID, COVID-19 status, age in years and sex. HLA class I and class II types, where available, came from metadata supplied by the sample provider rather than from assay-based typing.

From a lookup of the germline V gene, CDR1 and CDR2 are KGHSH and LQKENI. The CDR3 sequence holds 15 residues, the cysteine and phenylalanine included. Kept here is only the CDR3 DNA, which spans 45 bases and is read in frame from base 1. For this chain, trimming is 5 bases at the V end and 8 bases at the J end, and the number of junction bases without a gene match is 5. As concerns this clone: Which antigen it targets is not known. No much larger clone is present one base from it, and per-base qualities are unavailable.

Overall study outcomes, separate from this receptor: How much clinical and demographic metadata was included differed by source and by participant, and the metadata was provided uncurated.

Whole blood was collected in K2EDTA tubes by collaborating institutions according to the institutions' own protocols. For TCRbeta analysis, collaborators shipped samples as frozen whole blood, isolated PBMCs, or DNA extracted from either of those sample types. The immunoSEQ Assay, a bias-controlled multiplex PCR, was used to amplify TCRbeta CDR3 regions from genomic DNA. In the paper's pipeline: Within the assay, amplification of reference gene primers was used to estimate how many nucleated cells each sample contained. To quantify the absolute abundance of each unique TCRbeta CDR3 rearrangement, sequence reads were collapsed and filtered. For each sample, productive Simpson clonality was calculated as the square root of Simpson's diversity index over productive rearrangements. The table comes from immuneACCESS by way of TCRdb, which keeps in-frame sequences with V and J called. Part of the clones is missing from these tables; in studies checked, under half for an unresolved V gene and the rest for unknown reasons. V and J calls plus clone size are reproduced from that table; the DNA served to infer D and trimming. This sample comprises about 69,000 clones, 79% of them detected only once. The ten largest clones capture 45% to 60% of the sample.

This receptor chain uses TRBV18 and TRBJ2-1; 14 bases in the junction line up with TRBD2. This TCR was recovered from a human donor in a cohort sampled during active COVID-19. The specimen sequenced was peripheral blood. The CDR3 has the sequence CASSSTSGGADEQFF. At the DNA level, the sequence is TGTGCCAGCTCATCGACTAGCGGGGGGGCAGATGAGCAGTTCTTC.